This entry features one T cell receptor (beta chain) sequence. The antigen remains undetermined. This sample stems from a study of shared clonotypes between healthy human individuals. Study-wide findings and caveats: Generation probabilities were higher for clonotypes shared across all four sorted-subset donors than for unshared ones.

Samples underwent the assay at deep level. Splitting of each subset's genomic DNA was done evenly across several immunoSEQ plates. Repertoires were generated with immunoSEQ multiplex PCR, while TCRdb's copy carries only in-frame clones and drops some. The table has roughly 520,000 clones, 95% to 97% seen once; the top ten hold about 0.06%. Into CD45RA+ naive and CD45RA-negative memory subsets, the CD4+ cells were split. Germline V gives CDR1 LNHDA, CDR2 SQIVND (reference sequence). This CDR3 comprises 16 residues. Trimming removed 5 bases from V and 4 bases from J, with 18 bases in between. The sequence derives from a woman aged 30 to 39 in good health. The chain employs TRBV19 and TRBJ1-5; D gene ambiguous. Sequencing used naive CD4+ T cells sorted from blood. Subset here: CD45RA+ positively selected. The CDR3 loop reads CASSSPPTTFNQPQHF. Here the CDR3 DNA reads TGTGCCAGTAGTTCACCCCCGACCACCTTTAATCAGCCCCAGCATTTT. Together with reference TRBV19 and TRBJ1-5, the CDR3 gives the full variable domain: DGGITQSPKYLFRKEGQNVTLSCEQNLNHDAMYWYRQDPGQGLRLIYYSQIVNDFQKGDIAEGYSVSREKKESFPLTVTSAQKNPTAFYLCASSSPPTTFNQPQHFGDGTRLSIL.